The 31 T cell receptor beta chains below all came from one sample that was sequenced in a study of blood T cells in healthy people across ages. The use of a sample-barcoded 5' primer and a J-beta primer mix characterized a second PCR of roughly 6 to 11 cycles. TCRdb ran MiXCR on the 5' RACE reads and lists one entry per CDR3 protein. Of approximately 2,000,000 distinct CDR3 sequences listed, about two fifths are singletons. Sequences were obtained from blood. These receptors all come from a human donor in good health.

The chain uses TRBV7-3 and TRBJ2-2; no clear D. Trimming took off 5 bases at V and 1 base at J, with 14 bases between the two ends. Germline lookup yields CDR1 SGHTA and CDR2 FQGTGA. This CDR3 is built from 16 residues. CDR3 nucleotides: TGTGCCAGCAGCCTACTGCGGCGACTGAACACCGGGGAGCTGTTTTTT. This codes for CASSLLRRLNTGELFF.

The rearrangement links TRBV10-3 to TRBJ2-7, with 8 bases identical to TRBD1. Germline trimming cut 5 bases from V and 7 bases from J; bases unmatched to any gene: 13. CDR1 ENHRY and CDR2 SYGVKD come from the germline V gene. This CDR3 contains 15 residues. In nucleotides, the CDR3 is TGTGCCATCAGTTCCGGGACAGGACTTGGGGGGGAGCAGTACTTC. It translates to CAISSGTGLGGEQYF.

Remarks on this clonotype: An end of the junction does not agree with germline; a read error may underlie this. The V gene is TRBV7-8, the J gene TRBJ1-5; no clear D gene. Germline-derived CDR1 and CDR2 are SGHVS and FQNEAQ. CDR3 length: 14 amino acids. CDR3 nucleotide sequence: TGTGCCTGCAGCTCAGATATCAGCAATCAGCCCCAGCATTTT. The encoded protein is CACSSDISNQPQHF. The full variable domain, completed using reference TRBV7-8 and TRBJ1-5, is GAGVSQSPRYKVAKRGQDVALRCDPISGHVSLFWYQQALGQGPEFLTYFQNEAQLDKSGLPSDRFFAERPEGSVSTLKIQRTQQEDSAVYLCACSSDISNQPQHFGDGTRLSIL.

With respect to this clonotype: Possible read error: a much larger clone is one base away. The rearrangement links TRBV29-1 to TRBJ2-7; D possibly corresponds to TRBD1 (6 bases). The CDR3 runs to 13 residues. The germline CDR1 and CDR2 sequences are SQVTM and ANQGSEA. The CDR3 protein is CSVDTGRGYAQYF. The CDR3, as DNA: TGCAGCGTTGACACAGGGAGAGGCTACGCGCAGTACTTC.

This clonotype was counted a few times. The CDR3 protein is CASSFITATNEQYF. The CDR3 nucleotides read TGTGCCAGCAGCTTCATTACGGCCACTAACGAGCAGTACTTC. The rearrangement uses TRBV7-9 and TRBJ2-7; D is undetermined. The CDR3 spans 14 residues. The germline CDR1 and CDR2 sequences are SEHNR and FQNEAQ (reference sequence). Trimming stripped 3 bases from V and 5 bases from J, with 14 bases between.

The chain combines TRBV12-3 or TRBV12-4 with TRBJ1-4, with TRBD1 as a possible D gene (6 bases). There are 15 residues in the CDR3. V was shortened by 3 bases and J by 4 bases, with 12 bases between the two germline ends. This CDR3 reads CASSFWGQGNEKLFF. The CDR3 nucleotides are TGTGCCAGCAGTTTCTGGGGGCAGGGTAATGAAAAACTGTTTTTT.

V and J are TRBV6-6 and TRBJ1-1; unclear D gene. The germline V gene encodes CDR1 MNHNY and CDR2 SVGAGI (reference sequence). V lost 5 bases, J lost 3 bases, and 7 bases lay in between. This CDR3 is 12 amino acids long. CDR3 protein: CASSGWDTEAFF. The CDR3 DNA reads as TGTGCCAGCAGTGGGTGGGACACTGAAGCTTTCTTT.

Note on this clonotype: This may be a read error, as it is one base from a much larger clone. Lacking the conserved final phenylalanine or tryptophan, this CDR3 likely reflects a read error. The chain employs TRBV4-3 and TRBJ2-5, with D uncertain. This CDR3 has 13 amino acids. With 2 bases removed from V and 5 bases from J, the gap between germline ends came to 9 bases. Germline CDR1 reads LGHNA; CDR2 reads YSLEER. CDR3 nucleotides: TGCGCCAGCAGCCAACAAATGGTGGAGACCCAGTACGTC. This translates into CASSQQMVETQYV.

This clonotype was counted a few times. CDR3 in amino acids: CASSQGVRDREREQFF. The DNA for the CDR3 is TGCGCCAGCAGCCAAGGAGTTCGGGACAGGGAACGTGAGCAGTTCTTC. The rearrangement joins TRBV4-3 to TRBJ2-1; 9 nucleotides agree with TRBD1. CDR1 is LGHNA, CDR2 YSLEER, per germline. The CDR3 is 16 amino acids. The junction had 10 bases not matched to a gene; V was cut back by 1 base and J by 9 bases.

The rearrangement links TRBV7-3 to TRBJ2-7; no firm D call. Between the trimmed V and J ends, which lost 1 base and 7 bases, there was a span of 17 bases. This CDR3 comprises 15 residues. Germline V gene data show CDR1 as SGHTA and CDR2 as FQGTGA. CDR3 DNA: TGTGCCAGCAGCTTAATCCGAGACAATTACAATGAGCAGTACTTC. Translation gives CASSLIRDNYNEQYF.

The CDR3 DNA reads TGCAGTGCGGGGGACAGGGGTCGTGGTGTGGATGGCTACACCTTC. It is translated as CSAGDRGRGVDGYTF. This chain joins TRBV20-1 and TRBJ1-2, with 10 nucleotides matching TRBD1. The ends lost 6 bases at V and 6 bases at J; junction bases unmatched: 13. CDR1 DFQATT and CDR2 SNEGSKA come from the germline V gene (reference sequence). This CDR3 contains 15 residues.

The gene calls are TRBV6-1 and TRBJ2-3; TRBD2 is a possible D gene (5 bases). V was pared by 5 bases and J by 0 bases, with 18 bases between. CDR1 is MNHNS and CDR2 is SASEGT in the germline V gene. The CDR3 consists of 17 residues. Here the CDR3 DNA reads TGTGCCAGCAGTCTCACACTTCTAGCCTCTAGCACAGATACGCAGTATTTT. It specifies CASSLTLLASSTDTQYF.

The chain combines TRBV15 with TRBJ1-2; possibly TRBD1 for D (5 bases). The CDR3 is made up of 17 amino acids. V shed 2 bases and J shed 2 bases, with 18 bases lying between them. CDR1 is LNHNV and CDR2 is YYDKDF in the germline V gene (reference sequence). CDR3 bases: TGTGCCACCAGCAGACAGTCGAGGACATTCCTAAACTATGGCTACACCTTC. Amino acid sequence: CATSRQSRTFLNYGYTF.

Note on this clonotype: Just one base apart from a much larger clone, this may be a read error. CDR3 in DNA: TGCAGCGCCGGGGGGGGCTACGAGCAGTTCTTC. This gives the protein CSAGGGYEQFF. The rearrangement joins TRBV29-1 to TRBJ2-1; TRBD2 matches 8 bases. V was pared by 7 bases and J by 10 bases, with 6 bases of the junction left unmatched. Germline CDR1 SQVTM, CDR2 ANQGSEA. The CDR3 is 11 residues long.

The chain has TRBV29-1 and TRBJ2-2; 9 positions match TRBD1. The CDR3 totals 15 residues. Trimming at V came to 7 bases and at J to 7 bases, leaving 13 bases not matched to a gene. CDR1 is SQVTM and CDR2 is ANQGSEA in the germline V gene. CDR3 sequence: CSAGDRDVLIGELFF. The CDR3 DNA reads TGCAGCGCCGGGGACAGGGATGTTTTAATCGGGGAGCTGTTTTTT.

The rearrangement uses TRBV28 and TRBJ2-4, with TRBD2 identical over 11 bases. The CDR3 is 19 residues long. V was clipped by 2 bases and J by 0 bases; unmatched bases: 9. Germline values: CDR1 MDHEN, CDR2 SYDVKM. Here the CDR3 reads CASSLRRLAGLQAKNIQYF. The CDR3, as DNA: TGTGCCAGCAGTTTACGGAGACTAGCGGGGCTCCAAGCCAAAAACATTCAGTACTTC.

The rearrangement links TRBV6-2 or TRBV6-3 to TRBJ2-3; 10 bases are a match to TRBD2. The germline gives CDR1 MNHEY, CDR2 SVGEGT. J lost 1 base, V lost 4 bases, and 5 bases had no gene match. The CDR3 contains 16 residues. The CDR3 spells CASSWTSGYRTDTQYF. The CDR3 nucleotides read TGTGCCAGCAGTTGGACTAGCGGTTACCGCACAGATACGCAGTATTTT.

The V call is TRBV7-2, the J call TRBJ1-2, with 9 nucleotides matching TRBD1. There are 15 residues in the CDR3. CDR1 is SGHTA, CDR2 FQGNSA, per germline. V shed 6 bases, J shed 4 bases, and the junction held 9 bases outside the gene matches. CDR3 nucleotide sequence: TGTGCCAGCAGATACACCGGGACAGGGACCTATGGCTACACCTTC. Amino acids: CASRYTGTGTYGYTF.

The genes are TRBV5-5 and TRBJ2-7, with D unresolved. Germline CDR1 is SGHKS and CDR2 is YYEKEE (reference sequence). The CDR3 consists of 13 residues. The V end lost 2 bases, the J end lost 8 bases, and 14 bases lay between the germline ends. CDR3 amino acids: CASSLSGSSKQYF. The DNA of the CDR3 is TGTGCCAGCAGCTTATCTGGGTCGAGCAAGCAGTACTTC. Full variable domain (missing parts from reference TRBV5-5 and TRBJ2-7): DAGVTQSPTHLIKTRGQQVTLRCSPISGHKSVSWYQQVLGQGPQFIFQYYEKEERGRGNFPDRFSARQFPNYSSELNVNALLLGDSALYLCASSLSGSSKQYFGPGTRLTVT.

The table lists this clonotype with a few counts. The V and J genes are TRBV5-5 and TRBJ1-5; 8 bases align to TRBD1. The germline gives CDR1 SGHKS, CDR2 YYEKEE (reference sequence). The CDR3 is made up of 15 amino acids. J gave up 0 bases and V 4 bases, and 3 bases lay outside the gene matches. CDR3 sequence: CASSPQGDSNQPQHF. CDR3 coding DNA: TGTGCCAGCAGCCCACAGGGGGATAGCAATCAGCCCCAGCATTTT. Based on the CDR3 plus reference TRBV5-5 and TRBJ1-5, the full variable domain is DAGVTQSPTHLIKTRGQQVTLRCSPISGHKSVSWYQQVLGQGPQFIFQYYEKEERGRGNFPDRFSARQFPNYSSELNVNALLLGDSALYLCASSPQGDSNQPQHFGDGTRLSIL.

The rearrangement links TRBV4-2 to TRBJ2-1, with a weak D call TRBD1 (5 bases). Germline CDR1 reads LGHNA; CDR2 reads YNFKEQ. The CDR3 is made up of 15 amino acids. Trimming took 0 bases from V and 6 from J, leaving 12 bases between them. CDR3 residues: CASSQEREDSNEQFF. Written as DNA, the CDR3 is TGTGCCAGCAGCCAAGAAAGAGAAGACAGCAATGAGCAGTTCTTC.

J is TRBJ2-1 and V is TRBV7-2, with D maybe TRBD2 (5 bases). CDR3 size: 12 residues. From germline, CDR1 is SGHTA and CDR2 FQGNSA. With 5 bases removed from V and 9 bases from J, the gap between germline ends came to 11 bases. The CDR3 nucleotides are TGTGCCAGCAGCCCACTAGAGGGTGAGCAGTTCTTC. It yields the protein CASSPLEGEQFF.

The V gene is TRBV12-3 or TRBV12-4, the J gene TRBJ2-7; D not resolved. This CDR3 has 14 amino acids. V was clipped by 1 base and J by 4 bases, with 11 bases between them. The CDR3 here is CASSLDETGYEQYF. The DNA for the CDR3 is TGTGCCAGCAGTTTAGACGAAACCGGTTACGAGCAGTACTTC.

The gene calls are TRBV4-3 and TRBJ2-5, with 8 bases that match TRBD2. The CDR3 loop spans 16 amino acids. Germline V gives CDR1 LGHNA, CDR2 YSLEER. Trimming cost V 1 base and J 5 bases; bases outside gene matches: 9. The CDR3, as DNA: TGCGCCAGCAGCCAAGTTCCGGTCGGGGGGGCTGAGACCCAGTACTTC. Residues: CASSQVPVGGAETQYF.

This clonotype came up a few times. This sequence joins TRBV7-9 and TRBJ2-3; 11 nucleotides align to TRBD2. The J segment lost 5 bases and the V segment lost 5 bases, leaving 12 bases of the junction unmatched. CDR1 SEHNR and CDR2 FQNEAQ come from the germline V gene (reference sequence). The CDR3 length is 17 residues. The CDR3 loop reads CASSAILAGDLGDTQYF. CDR3 sequence (DNA): TGTGCCAGCAGCGCAATACTAGCGGGGGATTTGGGAGATACGCAGTATTTT.

The chain carries TRBV5-1 and TRBJ1-2; D uncertain. V was clipped by 0 bases and J by 8 bases, with 17 bases between them. The germline CDR1 and CDR2 sequences are SGHRS and YFSETQ. This CDR3 is 15 amino acids long. The chain's CDR3 is CASSLDSGSAGGYTF. CDR3 DNA sequence: TGCGCCAGCAGCTTGGACTCGGGGAGTGCGGGCGGCTACACCTTC.

This chain connects TRBV10-3 to TRBJ1-1, with D possibly matching TRBD1 (5 bases). V lost 4 bases to trimming and J lost 6 bases, with 18 bases between them. CDR1 ENHRY and CDR2 SYGVKD come from the germline V gene. The CDR3 length is 15 residues. CDR3 sequence (DNA): TGTGCCATCAGTGGACTGGGGGTTAGGGGCTCTGAAGCTTTCTTT. Translation: CAISGLGVRGSEAFF.

This sequence joins TRBV7-2 and TRBJ2-4; D possibly corresponds to TRBD1 (6 bases). Germline lookup yields CDR1 SGHTA and CDR2 FQGNSA. V lost 1 base to trimming and J lost 7 bases, with 14 bases between them. The CDR3 is made up of 15 amino acids. The CDR3, as DNA: TGTGCCAGCAGCTTAGAGTTGGGGGCGTTTAACATTCAGTACTTC. It codes for CASSLELGAFNIQYF.

J is TRBJ2-7 and V is TRBV7-9; D tentatively reads TRBD1 or TRBD2 (6 bases each). The CDR3 extends over 13 amino acids. Germline V gene data show CDR1 as SEHNR and CDR2 as FQNEAQ (reference sequence). Trimming took 1 base from V and 7 from J, leaving 11 bases between them. CDR3 residues: CASSLEGGSEQYF. CDR3 nucleotide sequence: TGTGCCAGCAGCTTAGAGGGGGGCTCGGAGCAGTACTTC.

The rearrangement links TRBV6-1 to TRBJ2-1; D may correspond to TRBD1 or TRBD2 (5 bases each). Germline V gene sequence: CDR1 MNHNS, CDR2 SASEGT. The V end lost 4 bases, the J end lost 2 bases, and 9 bases lay between the germline ends. This CDR3 region has 14 residues. The CDR3 bases are TGTGCCAGCAGTGCGGGGACGGCCTACAATGAGCAGTTCTTC. It specifies CASSAGTAYNEQFF.

The rearrangement links TRBV18 to TRBJ2-5; D remains ambiguous. Germline CDR1 reads KGHSH; CDR2 reads LQKENI. V dropped 3 bases and J dropped 5 bases, with 13 bases sitting between them. This CDR3 region has 14 residues. In DNA, the CDR3 is TGTGCCAGCTCACCGGGAAGAACCAGTGAGACCCAGTACTTC. Its protein is CASSPGRTSETQYF.